This T cell receptor (beta chain) was identified during a study of blood T cell repertoires in COVID-19. Overall study context: The samples span acute and convalescent COVID-19 from the United States, Italy and Spain.

Only a few counts were recorded for this clone. Here immunoSEQ multiplex PCR was the method, and the copy in TCRdb shows in-frame clones only, minus some. The repertoire holds over 130,000 clones, with about 80% as singletons. Germline V gene sequence: CDR1 SGHNT, CDR2 YYREEE (reference sequence). V lost 4 bases and J lost 4; bases outside the gene matches: 5. The CDR3 extends over 14 amino acids. The sample taken for sequencing was peripheral blood. This sequence was found in a man in his fifties with acute or convalescent COVID-19. The genes are TRBV5-4 and TRBJ2-5; TRBD2 agrees at 9 bases. The CDR3: CASSQRGAGETQYF. The CDR3 DNA reads TGTGCCAGCAGCCAGCGGGGGGCCGGAGAGACCCAGTACTTC.